The 27 T cell receptor beta chains in this list originate from one sample, sequenced in a study of vaccination and CD4 T cells after COVID-19. These receptors have no identified antigens. Described treatment: approximately 9-day PBMC culture with coronavirus spike peptide pools or control peptides (ViraFEST assay). The Oncomine TCR Beta short-read assay was applied to DNA of cultured CD4+ T cells. TCRdb passed the PCR reads through MiXCR, listing each CDR3 protein once. The table records roughly 12,000 distinct CDR3 sequences, around half of them present only once. Sequenced: CD4+ T cells from blood, cultured in vitro. Every receptor here comes from a human donor who had recovered from COVID-19.

This clonotype was counted a few times. The V gene is TRBV14, the J gene TRBJ2-5; D is uncertain. The germline V gene has CDR1 SGHDN and CDR2 FVKESK. V was clipped by 4 bases and J by 1 base, with 1 base between them. CDR3 length: 11 amino acids. The CDR3 DNA sequence: TGTGCCAGCAGCCGCCAAGAGACCCAGTACTTC. Translated: CASSRQETQYF.

This clonotype was seen a handful of times. The chain is built from TRBV20-1 and TRBJ1-5; 11 bases map to TRBD1. This CDR3 is built from 17 residues. The trim removed 4 bases at V and 0 bases at J, leaving 8 bases unmatched. CDR1 is DFQATT, CDR2 SNEGSKA, per germline (reference sequence). The CDR3: CSATLGQGAYSNQPQHF. The CDR3 DNA is TGCAGTGCTACCCTCGGACAGGGGGCATATAGCAATCAGCCCCAGCATTTT.

The chain employs TRBV7-3 and TRBJ1-1; 7 bases are a match to TRBD1. V trimming: 8 bases; J trimming: 4 bases; junction bases outside the gene matches: 7. CDR1 and CDR2 (germline): SGHTA, FQGTGA. The CDR3 covers 13 residues. The CDR3 coding sequence is TGTGCCAGCGGCCTAGGGGGCCTCACTGAAGCTTTCTTT. This encodes CASGLGGLTEAFF.

The rearrangement uses TRBV27 and TRBJ2-7; 9 nucleotides agree with TRBD2. This CDR3 comprises 16 residues. Unmatched junction bases numbered 7, after V lost 2 bases and J lost 2 bases. The germline V gene encodes CDR1 MNHEY and CDR2 SMNVEV (reference sequence). For the CDR3, the DNA is TGTGCCAGCAGTTTACTAGCGGGAATGATTCCCTACGAGCAGTACTTC. Its protein product is CASSLLAGMIPYEQYF.

The V and J genes are TRBV11-3 and TRBJ1-1, with D maybe TRBD1 (6 bases). The V gene's germline CDR1 is SGHNT and CDR2 YENEEA. V lost 5 bases to trimming and J lost 9 bases, with 19 bases between them. This CDR3 is built from 14 residues. CDR3 protein: CASSQRRGAAKAFF. The CDR3 nucleotides read TGTGCCAGCAGCCAAAGGAGGGGGGCCGCTAAAGCTTTCTTT.

This clonotype appeared a few times. The V gene is TRBV10-3, the J gene TRBJ2-2; 11 positions match TRBD2. The CDR3 has 15 amino acids. Germline V gene data show CDR1 as ENHRY and CDR2 as SYGVKD. V lost 4 bases to trimming and J lost 5 bases; unmatched junction nucleotides: 3. CDR3 in amino acids: CAISVGLAGTGELFF. The DNA of the CDR3 is TGTGCCATCAGTGTAGGACTAGCGGGTACCGGGGAGCTGTTTTTT.

V is TRBV27 and J is TRBJ1-1, with D tentatively TRBD1 (5 bases). This CDR3 is 14 amino acids long. The ends were cut back, 4 bases at V and 1 base at J, with 10 bases in the middle. CDR1 and CDR2 (germline): MNHEY, SMNVEV (reference sequence). DNA for the CDR3: TGTGCCAGCAGTTCCCGGAGGGGGAACACTGAAGCTTTCTTT. This gives the protein CASSSRRGNTEAFF.

This clonotype was seen a handful of times. The J gene is TRBJ2-3, the V gene TRBV24-1, with D possibly being TRBD2 (5 bases). CDR1 is KGHDR and CDR2 is SFDVKD in the germline V gene. The CDR3 length is 14 residues. V shed 4 bases and J shed 4 bases, with 11 bases lying between them. CDR3 loop: CATSEVGVPDTQYF. For the CDR3, the DNA is TGTGCCACCAGTGAGGTGGGAGTCCCAGATACGCAGTATTTT.

The chain uses TRBV2 and TRBJ1-2; D is possibly TRBD1 (6 bases). V lost 6 bases to trimming and J lost 4 bases, with 15 bases between them. The CDR3 is 14 residues long. Germline CDR1 SNHLY, CDR2 FYNNEI. The CDR3 DNA follows: TGTGCCAGCAGGCCTCAGGGGCTTGGCTATGGCTACACCTTC. It specifies CASRPQGLGYGYTF. The entire variable domain, with the rest obtained from reference TRBV2 and TRBJ1-2, is as follows: EPEVTQTPSHQVTQMGQEVILRCVPISNHLYFYWYRQILGQKVEFLVSFYNNEISEKSEIFDDQFSVERPDGSNFTLKIRSTKLEDSAMYFCASRPQGLGYGYTFGSGTRLTVV.

In its sample, this clonotype is large. The chain recombines TRBV7-3 with TRBJ2-5; a possible D gene is TRBD1 (6 bases). The CDR3 totals 13 residues. The V end was cut by 0 bases, the J end by 5 bases, with 7 bases between. Germline V CDR1 and CDR2: SGHTA, FQGTGA. The CDR3 spells CASSLTRGETQYF. In DNA, the CDR3 is TGTGCCAGCAGCTTAACCAGGGGCGAGACCCAGTACTTC.

This chain joins TRBV7-3 and TRBJ2-3; D is ambiguous. The V end lost 1 base, the J end lost 0 bases, and 8 bases lay between the germline ends. CDR1 and CDR2 (germline): SGHTA, FQGTGA. CDR3 length equals 15 residues. CDR3 sequence: CASSLMGSSTDTQYF. DNA for the CDR3: TGTGCCAGCAGCTTAATGGGCAGCAGCACAGATACGCAGTATTTT. The full variable domain, with the rest looked up from reference TRBV7-3 and TRBJ2-3, is GAGVSQTPSNKVTEKGKYVELRCDPISGHTALYWYRQSLGQGPEFLIYFQGTGAADDSGLPNDRFFAVRPEGSVSTLKIQRTERGDSAVYLCASSLMGSSTDTQYFGPGTRLTVL.

The rearrangement uses TRBV20-1 and TRBJ2-1; 9 bases are shared with TRBD1. This CDR3 spans 14 amino acids. The J segment lost 8 bases and the V segment lost 6 bases, leaving 11 bases of the junction unmatched. Germline V lookup: CDR1 DFQATT, CDR2 SNEGSKA (reference sequence). The CDR3 protein is CSARPGTGLDEQFF. The DNA for the CDR3 is TGCAGTGCGCGCCCGGGGACAGGGTTAGATGAGCAGTTCTTC.

The chain links TRBV4-3 to TRBJ1-2; D uncertain. V lost 4 bases and J 8 bases, leaving 14 bases between the germline ends. Germline loops: CDR1 LGHNA, CDR2 YSLEER. The CDR3 contains 13 residues. DNA for the CDR3: TGCGCCAGCAGCCGCGGTGAAGGAGCGGGCTACACCTTC. Translated: CASSRGEGAGYTF.

The gene calls are TRBV14 and TRBJ1-2, with a tentative D call TRBD1 (6 bases). The CDR3 covers 12 residues. Germline V gene sequence: CDR1 SGHDN, CDR2 FVKESK. V was pared by 3 bases and J by 5 bases, with 7 bases between. CDR3 nucleotide sequence: TGTGCCAGCAGCCAGGACAGTTATGGCTACACCTTC. Protein product: CASSQDSYGYTF.

The genes are TRBV6-1 and TRBJ1-5; weak D call: TRBD1 (5 bases). V was pared by 8 bases and J by 2 bases, with 13 bases between. Germline V gives CDR1 MNHNS, CDR2 SASEGT. The CDR3 loop spans 14 amino acids. For the CDR3, the DNA is TGTGCCAGCTGCCCCACAGGTGGCAATCAGCCCCAGCATTTT. Translating it yields CASCPTGGNQPQHF.

This clonotype turned up a few times. This chain connects TRBV25-1 to TRBJ1-3; perhaps TRBD1 as D (6 bases). Germline V gene data show CDR1 as MGHDK and CDR2 as SYGVNS. CDR3 length: 15 residues. V lost 5 bases and J 1 base, leaving 12 bases between the germline ends. CDR3 amino acids: CASSLSGTSGNTIYF. Here the CDR3 DNA reads TGTGCCAGCAGTCTCTCCGGGACATCTGGAAACACCATATATTTT. Drawing the rest from reference TRBV25-1 and TRBJ1-3, the complete variable domain is EADIYQTPRYLVIGTGKKITLECSQTMGHDKMYWYQQDPGMELHLIHYSYGVNSTEKGDLSSESTVSRIRTEHFPLTLESARPSHTSQYLCASSLSGTSGNTIYFGEGSWLTVV.

This clonotype was seen more than once but under ten times. The chain couples TRBV2 to TRBJ2-3, with D possibly TRBD2 on 7 matching bases. CDR1 is SNHLY, CDR2 FYNNEI, per germline. The ends were cut back, 8 bases at V and 3 bases at J, with 12 bases in the middle. The CDR3 consists of 13 residues. The CDR3 spells CASGGAATDTQYF. The CDR3 bases are TGTGCCAGCGGGGGGGCGGCGACAGATACGCAGTATTTT.

V gene TRBV20-1 combines with J gene TRBJ2-5; D uncertain. CDR1 and CDR2 (germline): DFQATT, SNEGSKA (reference sequence). Trimming pared 3 bases from V and 1 base from J, leaving 6 bases between. This CDR3 is 12 amino acids long. The CDR3 DNA reads as TGCAGTGCTAGTGACTCCCAAGAGACCCAGTACTTC. This gives the protein CSASDSQETQYF.

The chain employs TRBV6-2 or TRBV6-3 and TRBJ2-6; no firm D call. From germline, CDR1 is MNHEY and CDR2 SVGEGT. V lost 7 bases, J lost 0 bases, and 13 bases lay in between. The length of the CDR3 is 16 residues. CDR3 nucleotides: TGTGCCAGCACGGACGGAGTGAACTCTGGGGCCAACGTCCTGACTTTC. As protein: CASTDGVNSGANVLTF.

V gene TRBV12-3 or TRBV12-4 combines with J gene TRBJ2-5; D might be TRBD1 (6 bases). Deletions cut 6 bases from V and 2 bases from J, with 16 bases between. The CDR3 runs 15 residues. The CDR3 reads CASSLGWGRQETQYF. As DNA, the CDR3 is TGTGCCAGCAGCCTTGGTTGGGGGCGTCAAGAGACCCAGTACTTC.

The chain employs TRBV6-1 and TRBJ1-6, with D possibly matching TRBD1 (6 bases). The CDR3 runs to 17 residues. V was shortened by 1 base and J by 7 bases, with 17 bases between the two germline ends. Germline values: CDR1 MNHNS, CDR2 SASEGT. The CDR3 is CASSEGLETGRNSPLHF. CDR3 bases: TGTGCCAGCAGTGAAGGGTTGGAGACAGGTCGAAATTCACCCCTCCACTTT.

V is TRBV2 and J is TRBJ1-2, with unresolved D. CDR3 length equals 8 residues. Germline V gene lookup returns CDR1 SNHLY and CDR2 FYNNEI. For the CDR3, the DNA is TGTGACGGTGGTGGCTACACCTTC. Amino acids: CDGGGYTF.

This clonotype was recorded a few times. The chain recombines TRBV25-1 with TRBJ1-4; D is perhaps TRBD1 (6 bases). CDR1 MGHDK and CDR2 SYGVNS come from the germline V gene. This CDR3 has 14 amino acids. The V and J ends lost 6 bases and 3 bases respectively, with 11 bases between them. CDR3 sequence reads: CASRLQGANEKLFF. In nucleotides, the CDR3 is TGTGCCAGCAGGTTACAGGGAGCTAATGAAAAACTGTTTTTT.

V is TRBV4-1 and J is TRBJ2-2; no clear D. Trimming cost V 2 bases and J 8 bases, with 15 bases left between them. Per the germline V gene, CDR1 is MGHRA and CDR2 is YSYEKL. The CDR3 length is 15 residues. CDR3 region: CASSQWALDPGELFF. The CDR3 nucleotides are TGCGCCAGCAGCCAATGGGCCCTGGACCCAGGGGAGCTGTTTTTT.

This clonotype has just a few counts. The V gene is TRBV20-1, the J gene TRBJ1-5; D is ambiguous. This CDR3 comprises 15 residues. CDR1 DFQATT and CDR2 SNEGSKA come from the germline V gene (reference sequence). V lost 0 bases and J lost 0, with 9 bases in between. Written as DNA, the CDR3 is TGCAGTGCTAGAGATGCACAGAATAGCAATCAGCCCCAGCATTTT. This codes for CSARDAQNSNQPQHF.

The chain combines TRBV7-9 with TRBJ1-6; D uncertain. Germline loops: CDR1 SEHNR, CDR2 FQNEAQ (reference sequence). The CDR3 runs to 14 residues. V was pared by 4 bases and J by 5 bases, with 9 bases between. CDR3 amino acids: CASSSDGDNSPLHF. The DNA of the CDR3 is TGTGCCAGCAGCTCGGACGGCGATAATTCACCCCTCCACTTT.

The chain employs TRBV28 and TRBJ1-2, with TRBD1 matching over 8 bases. V was clipped by 4 bases and J by 1 base; unmatched bases: 11. The CDR3 consists of 17 residues. Germline CDR1 reads MDHEN; CDR2 reads SYDVKM. CDR3 sequence: CASSSPGTGWGNYGYTF. Written as DNA, the CDR3 is TGTGCCAGCAGTTCACCTGGGACAGGTTGGGGTAACTATGGCTACACCTTC.